This TCR beta chain was documented in a study of OX40 agonist ivuxolimab in advanced cancers. TCRdb keeps only in-frame clones here, not all; method: immunoSEQ multiplex PCR. The table records tens of thousands of clones, around 87% of them present only once. This clone turned up a few times. CDR1 and CDR2 from the germline V gene are MNHNS and SASEGT. The V end lost 8 bases, the J end lost 0 bases, and 14 bases lay between the germline ends. CDR3 length equals 14 residues. Patients were ineligible given autoimmune disease history or systemic immunosuppression. At baseline, cycle 4 day 1, and cycle 7 day 1, blood was sampled.

The sample in question was CD4+ or CD8+ T cells sorted from blood, obtained in a trial of the OX40 agonist ivuxolimab. The chain carries TRBV6-1 and TRBJ2-7, with a weak D call TRBD2 (5 bases). This receptor was obtained from an adult with an advanced solid tumor such as melanoma, head and neck, liver or kidney cancer. This CDR3 reads CASGRATSSYEQYF. In DNA form, the CDR3 reads TGTGCCAGCGGGCGGGCCACAAGCTCCTACGAGCAGTACTTC.